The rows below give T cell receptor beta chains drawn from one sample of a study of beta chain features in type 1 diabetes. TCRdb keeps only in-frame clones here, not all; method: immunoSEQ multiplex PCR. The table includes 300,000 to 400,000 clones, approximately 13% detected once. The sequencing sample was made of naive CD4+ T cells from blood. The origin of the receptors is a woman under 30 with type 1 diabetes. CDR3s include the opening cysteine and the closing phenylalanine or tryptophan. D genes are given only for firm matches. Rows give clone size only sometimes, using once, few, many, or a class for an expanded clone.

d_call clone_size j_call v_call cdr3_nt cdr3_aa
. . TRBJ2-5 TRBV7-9 TGTGCCAGCACCTCCAAGGGGTTGGGATACCAAGAGACCCAGTACTTC CASTSKGLGYQETQYF
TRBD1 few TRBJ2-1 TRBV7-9 TGTGCCAGCAGCTTAAGGACAGGGGCCCTCCTTTACAATGAGCAGTTCTTC CASSLRTGALLYNEQFF
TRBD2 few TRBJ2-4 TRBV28 TGTGCCAGCAATCTAGCGGGAGGGCAGGAAAACATTCAGTACTTC CASNLAGGQENIQYF
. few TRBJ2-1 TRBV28 TGTGCCAGCACCTTCGGGACTCCTTACAATGAGCAGTTCTTC CASTFGTPYNEQFF
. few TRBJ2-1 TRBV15 TGTGCCACCAGCACGCGGGTTCGAAATGAGCAGTTCTTC CATSTRVRNEQFF
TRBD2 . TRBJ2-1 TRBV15 TGTGCCACCAGCAGAGGGTTAGCGGGGCCCTACAATGAGCAGTTCTTC CATSRGLAGPYNEQFF
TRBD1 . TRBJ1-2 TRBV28 TGTGCCAGCGCAGCAACGGGGGCCAGGGGGTGGAGGGGCTACACCTTC CASAATGARGWRGYTF
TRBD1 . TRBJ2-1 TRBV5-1 TGCGCCAGCAGCCCAACAGGGGTCGCCTACAATGAGCAGTTCTTC CASSPTGVAYNEQFF
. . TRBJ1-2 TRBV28 TGTGCCAGCAGCGGGGATACTAACTATGGCTACACCTTC CASSGDTNYGYTF
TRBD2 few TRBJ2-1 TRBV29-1 TGCAGCGTGGGGAGACTAGCGGGATCCTACAATGAGCAGTTCTTC CSVGRLAGSYNEQFF
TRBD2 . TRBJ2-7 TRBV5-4 TGTGCCAGCAGCCCAGGACTAGCGGCCACCTACGAGCAGTACTTC CASSPGLAATYEQYF
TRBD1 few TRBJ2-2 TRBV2 TGTGCCAGCAGTCTACAGGGGATAGCGAACACCGGGGAGCTGTTTTTT CASSLQGIANTGELFF
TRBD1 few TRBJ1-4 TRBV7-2 TGTGCCAGCTCAAGGGCGTCGGGACAGGGTAATGAAAAACTGTTTTTT CASSRASGQGNEKLFF
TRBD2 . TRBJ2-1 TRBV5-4 TGTGCCAGCAGCCCCGCAGGGACTAGCGGGAGAAATTACAATGAGCAGTTCTTC CASSPAGTSGRNYNEQFF
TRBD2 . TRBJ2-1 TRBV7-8 TGTGCCAGCAGCCCGGGACTAACGCGCAATGAGCAGTTCTTC CASSPGLTRNEQFF
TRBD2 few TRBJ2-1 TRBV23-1 TGCGCCAGCGCCCCGACAGGCGGGAGGGCCATTTCACAGTTCTTC CASAPTGGRAISQFF
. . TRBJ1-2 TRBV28 TGTGCCAGCAGTTTAGAAGTCAGAGGGAGCTATGGCTACACCTTC CASSLEVRGSYGYTF
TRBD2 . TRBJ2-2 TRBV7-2 TGTGCCAGCAGCTTAGAGGTCGGGAGGGCCACCGGGGAGCTGTTTTTT CASSLEVGRATGELFF
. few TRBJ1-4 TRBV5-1 TGCGCCAGCAGCGGGGGGGAAAAACTGTTTTTT CASSGGEKLFF
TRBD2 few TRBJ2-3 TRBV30 TGTGCCGGCCGTAGCGGGAGGGCCATCACAGATACGCAGTATTTT CAGRSGRAITDTQYF
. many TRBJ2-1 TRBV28 TGTGCCAGCAGTTTAACGTGGCCAGCGCCGGAGCAGTTCTTC CASSLTWPAPEQFF
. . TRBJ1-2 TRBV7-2 TGTGCCAGCTCGTCTGTGCGGGGAATCTGGGTCGGAGGCTACACCTTC CASSSVRGIWVGGYTF
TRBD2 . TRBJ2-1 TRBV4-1 TGCGCCAGCAGCCTAGCGGGAGGGCCCGATGAGCAGTTCTTC CASSLAGGPDEQFF
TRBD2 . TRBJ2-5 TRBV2 TGTGCCAGCAGTGGGGGCGGGACTACCGGAGAGACCCAGTACTTC CASSGGGTTGETQYF
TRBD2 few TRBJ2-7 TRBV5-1 TGCGCCAGCAGCTCGCGACTAGCGGGAGGGGGGTCCTACGAGCAGTACTTC CASSSRLAGGGSYEQYF
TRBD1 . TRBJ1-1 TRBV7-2 TGTGCCAGCAGCTTAGTACAGGGGGCCTACACTGAAGCTTTCTTT CASSLVQGAYTEAFF
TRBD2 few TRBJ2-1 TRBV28 TGTGCCAGCAGTTTATGGGCGGGAGGGCCTAGTGAGCAGTTCTTC CASSLWAGGPSEQFF
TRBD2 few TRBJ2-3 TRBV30 TGTGCCTGGAGTGTACGGACTAGCGGGAGTACAGATACGCAGTATTTT CAWSVRTSGSTDTQYF
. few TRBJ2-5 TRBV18 TGTGCCAGCTCACCGCGGGGAGGCCTACAAGAGACCCAGTACTTC CASSPRGGLQETQYF
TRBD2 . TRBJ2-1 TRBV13 TGTGCCAGCAGCCCGCCGGGACTAGCTCCCACTTGGGAGCAGTTCTTC CASSPPGLAPTWEQFF
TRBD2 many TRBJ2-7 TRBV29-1 TGCAGCGCAGCGGGAGTTAGCGAGCAGTACTTC CSAAGVSEQYF
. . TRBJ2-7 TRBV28 TGTGCCAGCAGTCCCATTCGTTGGGCCTCCTCCTACGAGCAGTACTTC CASSPIRWASSYEQYF
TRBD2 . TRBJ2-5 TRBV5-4 TGTGCCAGCAGCCCCCGGGGACTAGCGGGAGTAGAGACCCAGTACTTC CASSPRGLAGVETQYF
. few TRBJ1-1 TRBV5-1 TGCGCCAGCAGCCCAGACAGGAGTATCACTGAAGCTTTCTTT CASSPDRSITEAFF
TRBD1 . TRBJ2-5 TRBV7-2 TGTGCCAGCAGCTTCGGGACAGGGATTGAGACCCAGTACTTC CASSFGTGIETQYF
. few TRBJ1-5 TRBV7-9 TGTGCCAGCCAAACAGGCCCCAATCAGCCCCAGCATTTT CASQTGPNQPQHF
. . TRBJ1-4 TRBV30 TGTGCCTCACCACGCGAGGGGGATAGTGAAAAACTGTTTTTT CASPREGDSEKLFF
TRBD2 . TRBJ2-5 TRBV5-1 TGCGCCAGCAGCCCGGGGGGCCAAGAGACCCAGTACTTC CASSPGGQETQYF
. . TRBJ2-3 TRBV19 TGTGCCAGTAGTATAGATCTCACAGGCAGGACCCCTAGCACAGATACGCAGTATTTT CASSIDLTGRTPSTDTQYF
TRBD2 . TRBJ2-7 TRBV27 TGTGCCAGCAGTCCGGCCCGACTAGCGGATGACTACGAGCAGTACTTC CASSPARLADDYEQYF
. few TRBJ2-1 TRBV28 TGTGCCAGCAGAGGCTCCGACCGAGGGGGCAATGAGCAGTTCTTC CASRGSDRGGNEQFF